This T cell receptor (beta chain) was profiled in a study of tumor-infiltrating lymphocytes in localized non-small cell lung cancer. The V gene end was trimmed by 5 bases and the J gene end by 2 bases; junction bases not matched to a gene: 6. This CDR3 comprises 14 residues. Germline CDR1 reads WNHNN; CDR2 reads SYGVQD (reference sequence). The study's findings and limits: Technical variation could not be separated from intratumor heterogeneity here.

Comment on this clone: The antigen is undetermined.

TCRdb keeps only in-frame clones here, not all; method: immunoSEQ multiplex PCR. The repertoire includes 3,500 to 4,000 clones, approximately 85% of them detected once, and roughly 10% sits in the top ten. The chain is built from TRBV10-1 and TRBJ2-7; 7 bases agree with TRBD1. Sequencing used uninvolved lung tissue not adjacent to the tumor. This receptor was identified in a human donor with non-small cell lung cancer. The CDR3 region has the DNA TGCGCCAGCAGTTTACAGGGGAACCCCTACGAGCAGTACTTC. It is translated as CASSLQGNPYEQYF.